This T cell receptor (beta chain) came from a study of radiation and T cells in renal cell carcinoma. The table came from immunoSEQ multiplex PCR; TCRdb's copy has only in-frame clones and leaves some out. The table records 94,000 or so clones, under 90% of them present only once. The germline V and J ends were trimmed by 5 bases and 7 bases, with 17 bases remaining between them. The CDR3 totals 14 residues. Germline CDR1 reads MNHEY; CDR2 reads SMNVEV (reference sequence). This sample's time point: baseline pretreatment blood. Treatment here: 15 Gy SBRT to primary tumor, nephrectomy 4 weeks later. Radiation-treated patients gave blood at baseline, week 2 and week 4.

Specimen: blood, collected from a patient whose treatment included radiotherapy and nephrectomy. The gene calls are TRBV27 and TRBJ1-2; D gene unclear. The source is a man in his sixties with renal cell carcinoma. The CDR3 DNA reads TGTGCCAGCAGTCCCCGACGGCGTGGGGTTGGCTACACCTTC. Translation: CASSPRRRGVGYTF.